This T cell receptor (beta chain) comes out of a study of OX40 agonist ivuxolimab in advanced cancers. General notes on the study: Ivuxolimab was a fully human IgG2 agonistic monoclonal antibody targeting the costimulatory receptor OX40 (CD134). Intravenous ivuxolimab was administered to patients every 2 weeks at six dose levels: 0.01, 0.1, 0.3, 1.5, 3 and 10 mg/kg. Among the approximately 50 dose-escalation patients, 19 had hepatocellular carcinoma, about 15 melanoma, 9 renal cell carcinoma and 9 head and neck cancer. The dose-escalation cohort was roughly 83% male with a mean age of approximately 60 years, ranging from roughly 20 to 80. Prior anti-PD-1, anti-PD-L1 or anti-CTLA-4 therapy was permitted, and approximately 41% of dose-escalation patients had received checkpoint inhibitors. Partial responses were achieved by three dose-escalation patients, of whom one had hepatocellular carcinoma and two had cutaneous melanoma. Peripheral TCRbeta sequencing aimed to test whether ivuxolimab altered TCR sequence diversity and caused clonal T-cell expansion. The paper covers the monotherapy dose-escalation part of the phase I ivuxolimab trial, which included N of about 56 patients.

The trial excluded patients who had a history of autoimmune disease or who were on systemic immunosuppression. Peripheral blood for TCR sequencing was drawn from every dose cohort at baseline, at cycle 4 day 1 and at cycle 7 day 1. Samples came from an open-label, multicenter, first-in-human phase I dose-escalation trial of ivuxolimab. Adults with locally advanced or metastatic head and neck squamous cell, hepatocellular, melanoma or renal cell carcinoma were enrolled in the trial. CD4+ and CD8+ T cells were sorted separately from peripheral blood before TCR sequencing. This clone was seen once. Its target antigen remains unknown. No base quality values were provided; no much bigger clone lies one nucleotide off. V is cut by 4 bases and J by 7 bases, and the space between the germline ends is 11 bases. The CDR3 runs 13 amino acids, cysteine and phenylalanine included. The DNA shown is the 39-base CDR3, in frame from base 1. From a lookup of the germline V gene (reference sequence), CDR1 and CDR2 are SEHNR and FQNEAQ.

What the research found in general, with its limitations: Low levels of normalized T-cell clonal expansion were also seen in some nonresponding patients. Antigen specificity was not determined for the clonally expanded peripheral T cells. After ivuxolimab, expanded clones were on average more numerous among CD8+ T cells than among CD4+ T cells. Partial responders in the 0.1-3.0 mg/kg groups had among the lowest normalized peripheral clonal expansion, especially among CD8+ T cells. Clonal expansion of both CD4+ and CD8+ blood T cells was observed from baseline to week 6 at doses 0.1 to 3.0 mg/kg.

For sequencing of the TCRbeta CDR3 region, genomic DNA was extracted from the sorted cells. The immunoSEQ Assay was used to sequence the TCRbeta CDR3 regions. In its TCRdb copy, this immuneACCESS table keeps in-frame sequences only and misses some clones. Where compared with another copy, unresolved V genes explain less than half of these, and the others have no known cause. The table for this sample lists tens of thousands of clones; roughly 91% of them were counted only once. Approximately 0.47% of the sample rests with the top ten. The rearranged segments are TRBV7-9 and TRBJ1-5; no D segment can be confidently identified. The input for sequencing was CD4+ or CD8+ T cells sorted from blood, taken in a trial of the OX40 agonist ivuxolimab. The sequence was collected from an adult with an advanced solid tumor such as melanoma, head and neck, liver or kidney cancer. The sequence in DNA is TGTGCCAGCAGCTCAGAGGCAAGCCAGCCCCAGCATTTT. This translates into CASSSEASQPQHF.